The clone carrying this T cell receptor (beta chain) was found a few times. Its target is not known. A distinct unique molecular identifier was carried by each TCR cDNA molecule. MiXCR, run by TCRdb on the 5' RACE reads, gives a single entry per CDR3 protein. The sample holds some 100,000 distinct CDR3 sequences, roughly 8.7% seen once. Per the germline V gene, CDR1 is SEHNR and CDR2 is FQNEAQ (reference sequence). This CDR3 comprises 15 residues. Trimming cost V 4 bases and J 3 bases, with 12 bases left between them. The data originate from a study of spatial heterogeneity in lung cancer. Sample time point: sample taken at primary tumor resection. Whole RNA, isolated from tumor, nontumor lung or frozen PBMC, was sequenced without prior sorting. Untreated early-stage non-small cell lung cancer patients, approximately 79 in total, were the donors. Study-wide results and limits: Ubiquitous expanded tumor TCRs were observed in blood more at resection than follow-up.

J is TRBJ1-4 and V is TRBV7-9; the D gene is possibly TRBD1 (6 bases). The sequencing used PBMCs, collected at surgery. This TCR was sampled from a male donor with early-stage non-small cell lung cancer. The CDR3 DNA sequence: TGTGCCAGCAGCTCCGATGGGGGCCCTAATGAAAAACTGTTTTTT. Translated: CASSSDGGPNEKLFF.